These T cell receptor beta chains were read from a single sample in a study of CD8 T cells in Susac syndrome. TCRdb reprocessed the immunoSEQ multiplex PCR reads via MiXCR and lists one record per CDR3 protein. The table shows under 85,000 distinct CDR3 sequences, with around 93% occurring only once. The sample taken for sequencing was CD8+ T cells from PBMCs. These receptor sequences come from a human donor with Susac syndrome. Both conserved end residues are trimmed from each CDR3. D genes are given only for firm matches.

d_call,v_call,cdr3_aa
.,TRBV7-8,ASSLSGNLNTEAF
.,TRBV4-3,ASSQDRGQDYGYT
.,TRBV20-1,SPRVAGTGELF
.,TRBV20-1,SAYDGRGFSPLH
TRBD2,TRBV7-8,ASTSVSGSSRSEQF
TRBD1,TRBV20-1,SAKGANYEQY
.,TRBV6-2/TRBV6-3,ASRGGRINEQF
.,TRBV20-1,SAREGANEKLF
.,TRBV30,AWSLPLSGGELF
TRBD1,TRBV4-2,ASSQPNSGTGNHGYT
.,TRBV9,ASSVNQINEQF
.,TRBV12-3/TRBV12-4,ASSMGLHNEQF
TRBD1,TRBV19,ASSVTGEYGYT